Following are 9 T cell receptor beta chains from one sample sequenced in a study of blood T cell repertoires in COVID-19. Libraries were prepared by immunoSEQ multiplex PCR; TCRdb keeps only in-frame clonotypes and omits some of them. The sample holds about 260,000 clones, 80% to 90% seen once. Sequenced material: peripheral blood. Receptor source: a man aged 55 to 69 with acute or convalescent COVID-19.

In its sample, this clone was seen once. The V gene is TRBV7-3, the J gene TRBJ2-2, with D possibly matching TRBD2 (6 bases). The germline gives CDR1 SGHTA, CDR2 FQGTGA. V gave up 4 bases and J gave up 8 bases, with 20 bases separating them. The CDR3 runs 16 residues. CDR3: CASSSRTGTSGGELFF. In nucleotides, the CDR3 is TGTGCCAGCAGCTCACGAACCGGGACTTCTGGAGGGGAGCTGTTTTTT.

Here the CDR3 reads CSVEGGSTDTQYF. The CDR3 nucleotides read TGCAGCGTTGAGGGGGGTTCCACAGATACGCAGTATTTT. This chain uses TRBV29-1 with TRBJ2-3; D may be TRBD2 (6 bases). With 3 bases removed from V and 2 bases from J, the gap between germline ends came to 9 bases. Germline lookup yields CDR1 SQVTM and CDR2 ANQGSEA. CDR3 length: 13 amino acids.

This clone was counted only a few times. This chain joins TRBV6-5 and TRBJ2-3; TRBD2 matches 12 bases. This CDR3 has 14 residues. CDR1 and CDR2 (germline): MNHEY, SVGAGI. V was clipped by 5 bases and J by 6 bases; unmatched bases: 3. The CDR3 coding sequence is TGTGCCAGCAGTCAGACTAGCGGGGGCGATACGCAGTATTTT. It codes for CASSQTSGGDTQYF.

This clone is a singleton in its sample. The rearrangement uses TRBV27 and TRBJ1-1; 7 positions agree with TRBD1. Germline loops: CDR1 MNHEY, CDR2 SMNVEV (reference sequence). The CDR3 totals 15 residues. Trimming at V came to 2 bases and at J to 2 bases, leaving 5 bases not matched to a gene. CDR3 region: CASSLGTASNTEAFF. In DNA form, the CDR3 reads TGTGCCAGCAGTTTAGGGACAGCCAGTAACACTGAAGCTTTCTTT.

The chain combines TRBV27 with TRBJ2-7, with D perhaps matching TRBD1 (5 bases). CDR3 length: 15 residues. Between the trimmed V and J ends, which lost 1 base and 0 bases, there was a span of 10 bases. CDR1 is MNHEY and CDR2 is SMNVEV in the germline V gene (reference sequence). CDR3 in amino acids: CASSLFQGPSYEQYF. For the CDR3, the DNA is TGTGCCAGCAGTTTATTCCAGGGCCCCTCCTACGAGCAGTACTTC.

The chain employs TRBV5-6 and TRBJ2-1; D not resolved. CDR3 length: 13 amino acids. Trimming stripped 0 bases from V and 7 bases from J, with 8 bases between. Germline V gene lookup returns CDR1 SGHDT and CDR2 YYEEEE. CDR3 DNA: TGTGCCAGCAGCTTGGGGTCAGTTAATGAGCAGTTCTTC. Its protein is CASSLGSVNEQFF.

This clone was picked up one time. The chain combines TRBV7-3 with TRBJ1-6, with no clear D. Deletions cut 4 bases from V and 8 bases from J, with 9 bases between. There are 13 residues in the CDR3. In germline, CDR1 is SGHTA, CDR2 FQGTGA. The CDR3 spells CASSSTPDSPLHF. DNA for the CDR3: TGTGCCAGCAGCTCGACTCCCGATTCACCCCTCCACTTT.

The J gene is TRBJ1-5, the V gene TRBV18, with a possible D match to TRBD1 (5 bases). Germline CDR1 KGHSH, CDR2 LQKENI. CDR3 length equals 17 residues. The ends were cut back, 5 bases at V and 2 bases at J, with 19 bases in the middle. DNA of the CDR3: TGTGCCAGCTCAGGTCCCCAGATCCCAGGGCGCAATCAGCCCCAGCATTTT. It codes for CASSGPQIPGRNQPQHF.

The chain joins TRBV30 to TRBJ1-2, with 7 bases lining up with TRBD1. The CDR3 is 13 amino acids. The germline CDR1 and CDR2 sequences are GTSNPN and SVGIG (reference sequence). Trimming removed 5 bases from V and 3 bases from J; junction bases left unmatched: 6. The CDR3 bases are TGTGCCTGGGGAGGGGGCTTTCACTATGGCTACACCTTC. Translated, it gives CAWGGGFHYGYTF.